The 29 T cell receptor beta chains listed next were all sequenced from one sample in a study of shared clonotypes between healthy human individuals. The naive CD8 fraction comprised CD45RO-negative cells positively selected for CCR7 and excluded terminally differentiated effector memory CD45RA+ cells. The method was immunoSEQ multiplex PCR; TCRdb's version includes in-frame clones alone and lacks a portion of them. This table has about 2 million clones, roughly 95% appearing once. Sequenced: naive CD8+ T cells sorted from blood. The receptors here all came from a young man in good health.

V and J are TRBV28 and TRBJ2-5, with D maybe TRBD1 (6 bases). The germline V and J ends were trimmed by 2 bases and 5 bases, with 18 bases remaining between them. CDR1 MDHEN and CDR2 SYDVKM come from the germline V gene. This CDR3 is built from 16 residues. The CDR3 is CASSLGGEGVGETQYF. In DNA form, the CDR3 reads TGTGCCAGCAGTTTAGGGGGTGAGGGGGTTGGTGAGACCCAGTACTTC. The full variable domain, in which reference TRBV28 and TRBJ2-5 provide the parts outside the CDR3, is DVKVTQSSRYLVKRTGEKVFLECVQDMDHENMFWYRQDPGLGLRLIYFSYDVKMKEKGDIPEGYSVSREKKERFSLILESASTNQTSMYLCASSLGGEGVGETQYFGPGTRLLVL.

There are a few counts of this clone. The CDR3 reads CASSLEVNEQFF. The CDR3 DNA sequence: TGTGCCAGCAGCTTAGAGGTCAATGAGCAGTTCTTC. The gene calls are TRBV7-9 and TRBJ2-1; D not resolved. Germline V gene data show CDR1 as SEHNR and CDR2 as FQNEAQ (reference sequence). The V end lost 1 base, the J end lost 6 bases, and 4 bases lay between the germline ends. CDR3 length equals 12 residues.

This rearrangement joins TRBV6-1 to TRBJ1-3; TRBD1 matches at 8 bases. CDR3 length equals 16 residues. Germline V lookup: CDR1 MNHNS, CDR2 SASEGT. The V gene end was trimmed by 0 bases and the J gene end by 6 bases; junction bases not matched to a gene: 7. DNA of the CDR3: TGTGCCAGCAGTGAAGCGGAGGGACAGGAGGAAAACACCATATATTTT. The encoded protein is CASSEAEGQEENTIYF.

The chain combines TRBV7-6 with TRBJ1-1, with a possible D match to TRBD1 (5 bases). V was pared by 1 base and J by 1 base, with 13 bases between. The germline V gene encodes CDR1 SGHVS and CDR2 FNYEAQ. CDR3 length: 16 residues. The CDR3 is CASSLEVGQTNTEAFF. DNA for the CDR3: TGTGCCAGCAGCTTAGAGGTGGGGCAAACGAACACTGAAGCTTTCTTT.

This chain joins TRBV4-1 and TRBJ2-1, with 7 bases fitting TRBD1. This CDR3 is 13 amino acids long. Per the germline V gene, CDR1 is MGHRA and CDR2 is YSYEKL. Germline trimming cut 4 bases from V and 9 bases from J; bases unmatched to any gene: 6. The CDR3 sequence is CASSLTGWSEQFF. Written as DNA, the CDR3 is TGCGCCAGCAGCCTGACAGGGTGGAGTGAGCAGTTCTTC.

The V call is TRBV16, the J call TRBJ1-6; the D is unclear. Germline V gives CDR1 KGHSY, CDR2 FQNENV. The V end was cut by 0 bases, the J end by 10 bases, with 19 bases between. The CDR3 runs 17 residues. The CDR3 here is CASSQSRSAPAESPLHF. CDR3 in DNA: TGTGCCAGCAGCCAATCCAGATCCGCCCCAGCAGAGTCACCCCTCCACTTT. The variable domain in full, with the rest retrieved from reference TRBV16 and TRBJ1-6, is GEEVAQTPKHLVRGEGQKAKLYCAPIKGHSYVFWYQQVLKNEFKFLISFQNENVFDETGMPKERFSAKCLPNSPCSLEIQATKLEDSAVYFCASSQSRSAPAESPLHFGNGTRLTVT.

The chain joins TRBV29-1 to TRBJ2-2; the D is unclear. The V end was cut by 4 bases, the J end by 2 bases, with 11 bases between. Per the germline V gene, CDR1 is SQVTM and CDR2 is ANQGSEA. The CDR3 is made up of 14 amino acids. The CDR3 DNA sequence: TGCAGCGTTGGACCGGGCCCTAACACCGGGGAGCTGTTTTTT. It yields the protein CSVGPGPNTGELFF.

This clone was found a few times. The chain links TRBV9 to TRBJ1-2, with 7 bases lining up with TRBD1. The CDR3 spans 14 residues. V lost 3 bases to trimming and J lost 8 bases; unmatched junction nucleotides: 10. The V gene's germline CDR1 is SGDLS and CDR2 YYNGEE. CDR3 sequence reads: CASSDHNRGEGYTF. The CDR3 DNA reads as TGTGCCAGCAGCGACCATAACAGGGGAGAGGGCTACACCTTC.

The rearrangement links TRBV6-5 to TRBJ2-2; tentative D call: TRBD2 (5 bases). CDR1 and CDR2 (germline): MNHEY, SVGAGI. V was cut by 7 bases and J by 2 bases, with 14 bases left in between. This CDR3 has 15 residues. The CDR3 region has the DNA TGTGCCAGCACCCCGGGGAGCGTCAACACCGGGGAGCTGTTTTTT. Its translation: CASTPGSVNTGELFF.

J is TRBJ2-7 and V is TRBV4-3, with 10 bases matching TRBD2. V lost 1 base, J lost 4 bases, and 4 bases stayed unmatched. Germline CDR1 LGHNA, CDR2 YSLEER. The CDR3 sequence is 15 residues long. The CDR3 DNA is TGCGCCAGCAGCCAAGGTACAGCGGGAGGGTACGAGCAGTACTTC. Residues: CASSQGTAGGYEQYF.

The chain has TRBV4-3 and TRBJ2-5; 7 bases align to TRBD1. CDR1 LGHNA and CDR2 YSLEER come from the germline V gene. The length of the CDR3 is 15 residues. V lost 1 base and J lost 2; bases outside the gene matches: 4. The CDR3 sequence: CASSQGQGRQETQYF. CDR3 coding DNA: TGCGCCAGCAGCCAAGGACAGGGCCGGCAAGAGACCCAGTACTTC.

The chain joins TRBV2 to TRBJ2-5; 9 bases are a match to TRBD2. Looked up from germline, CDR1 is SNHLY and CDR2 is FYNNEI. The CDR3 sequence is 16 residues long. Trimming took 3 bases from V and 4 from J; bases not matched to a gene: 9. The CDR3 here is CASSDLAGGPGETQYF. The DNA for the CDR3 is TGTGCCAGCAGTGACCTTGCGGGGGGGCCAGGAGAGACCCAGTACTTC. The variable domain in full, completed from reference TRBV2 and TRBJ2-5, reads EPEVTQTPSHQVTQMGQEVILRCVPISNHLYFYWYRQILGQKVEFLVSFYNNEISEKSEIFDDQFSVERPDGSNFTLKIRSTKLEDSAMYFCASSDLAGGPGETQYFGPGTRLLVL.

Worth noting for this clone: The junction departs from germline at one end; a sequencing error may be responsible. The rearrangement uses TRBV27 and TRBJ1-1; 12 bases align to TRBD1. The length of the CDR3 is 17 residues. Germline lookup yields CDR1 MNHEY and CDR2 SMNVEV (reference sequence). The CDR3 sequence is CASRLWWDRGQDTEAFF. In DNA form, the CDR3 reads TGTGCCAGCAGATTATGGTGGGACAGGGGGCAGGACACTGAAGCTTTCTTT.

The chain uses TRBV13 and TRBJ2-3, with 8 bases identical to TRBD2. CDR1 PRHDT and CDR2 FYEKMQ come from the germline V gene (reference sequence). Germline trimming cut 4 bases from V and 2 bases from J; bases unmatched to any gene: 11. The CDR3 is 17 amino acids. The CDR3: CASSSKLAELHTDTQYF. The CDR3 region has the DNA TGTGCCAGCAGCTCAAAACTAGCGGAATTGCACACAGATACGCAGTATTTT. The full variable domain, its missing parts supplied by reference TRBV13 and TRBJ2-3, is AAGVIQSPRHLIKEKRETATLKCYPIPRHDTVYWYQQGPGQDPQFLISFYEKMQSDKGSIPDRFSAQQFSDYHSELNMSSLELGDSALYFCASSSKLAELHTDTQYFGPGTRLTVL.

This chain joins TRBV9 and TRBJ2-3; tentatively, D is TRBD1 (6 bases). This CDR3 has 15 residues. The germline V gene encodes CDR1 SGDLS and CDR2 YYNGEE. Trimming pared 4 bases from V and 2 bases from J, leaving 14 bases between. Here the CDR3 reads CASSPSTGFTDTQYF. The CDR3, as DNA: TGTGCCAGCAGCCCTTCAACAGGGTTCACAGATACGCAGTATTTT.

This sequence joins TRBV7-9 and TRBJ1-2; weak D call: TRBD1 (6 bases). Trimming removed 0 bases from V and 5 bases from J, with 19 bases in between. This CDR3 contains 17 residues. Germline V CDR1 and CDR2: SEHNR, FQNEAQ (reference sequence). CDR3 sequence reads: CASSLALSRGFGYGYTF. The CDR3 DNA is TGTGCCAGCAGCTTAGCTTTGTCTAGGGGGTTCGGTTATGGCTACACCTTC.

The chain is built from TRBV7-2 and TRBJ1-6; the match to TRBD1 covers 7 bases. V lost 1 base, J lost 0 bases, and 9 bases stayed unmatched. The CDR3 covers 19 residues. Germline V gene lookup returns CDR1 SGHTA and CDR2 FQGNSA. The CDR3 DNA is TGTGCCAGCAGCTTAGTGGGAACAGGGGCCCACTCCTATAATTCACCCCTCCACTTT. As protein: CASSLVGTGAHSYNSPLHF.

In this sample, this clone turned up once. The identical CDR3 is also encoded by other nucleotide sequences in the sample. The genes are TRBV4-2 and TRBJ2-2; D is unresolved. The germline V gene has CDR1 LGHNA and CDR2 YNFKEQ. The CDR3 has 11 residues. Between the trimmed V and J ends, which lost 2 bases and 6 bases, there was a span of 1 base. The CDR3 sequence: CASSQSGELFF. CDR3 in DNA: TGTGCCAGCAGCCAATCCGGGGAGCTGTTTTTT.

The chain employs TRBV27 and TRBJ1-2; the match to TRBD1 covers 10 bases. The CDR3 runs to 16 residues. Per germline, CDR1 MNHEY and CDR2 SMNVEV (reference sequence). The V and J ends lost 4 bases and 4 bases, in that order; junction bases with no gene match: 9. CDR3 nucleotides: TGTGCCAGCAGTTCTACCGGGACAGGGGCCCCCTATGGCTACACCTTC. It specifies CASSSTGTGAPYGYTF.

The genes are TRBV14 and TRBJ2-7, with 9 bases matching TRBD1. This CDR3 spans 15 amino acids. The J segment lost 1 base and the V segment lost 5 bases, leaving 6 bases of the junction unmatched. Germline values: CDR1 SGHDN, CDR2 FVKESK. CDR3 sequence (DNA): TGTGCCAGCAGCTCCGACAGGGGGAGTTCCTACGAGCAGTACTTC. This translates into CASSSDRGSSYEQYF.

V and J are TRBV4-3 and TRBJ2-7; D uncertain. Per germline, CDR1 LGHNA and CDR2 YSLEER. The V end lost 1 base, the J end lost 7 bases, and 11 bases lay between the germline ends. The CDR3 is made up of 13 amino acids. Here the CDR3 DNA reads TGCGCCAGCAGCCAAGGGCCGGAGTTAGAGCAGTACTTC. Protein: CASSQGPELEQYF.

The chain uses TRBV18 and TRBJ2-7, with D perhaps TRBD1 or TRBD2 (5 bases each). Trimming removed 3 bases from V and 0 bases from J, with 15 bases in between. Per the germline V gene, CDR1 is KGHSH and CDR2 is LQKENI. The CDR3 is made up of 16 amino acids. The CDR3 coding sequence is TGTGCCAGCTCACCCAGGGACGTGGTAAGCTCCTACGAGCAGTACTTC. Its translation: CASSPRDVVSSYEQYF.

V and J are TRBV9 and TRBJ2-7, with D perhaps TRBD2 (5 bases). CDR1 is SGDLS and CDR2 is YYNGEE in the germline V gene. Trimming shortened V by 1 base and J by 3 bases, and 5 bases separated the two germline ends. The CDR3 totals 12 residues. CDR3: CASSVSGYEQYF. The CDR3, as DNA: TGTGCCAGCAGCGTAAGCGGCTACGAGCAGTACTTC.

The chain links TRBV15 to TRBJ2-2, with D possibly TRBD2 on 5 matching bases. The CDR3 runs 16 residues. V lost 2 bases, J lost 2 bases, and 12 bases lay in between. Germline V CDR1 and CDR2: LNHNV, YYDKDF (reference sequence). The DNA for the CDR3 is TGTGCCACCAGCAGATCTAGCTTTCTAAACACCGGGGAGCTGTTTTTT. The encoded protein is CATSRSSFLNTGELFF.

The table lists this clone with many counts. The rearrangement uses TRBV2 and TRBJ2-2, with 13 positions matching TRBD2. This CDR3 has 17 amino acids. Germline CDR1 is SNHLY and CDR2 is FYNNEI. V gave up 7 bases and J gave up 1 base; unmatched junction bases: 6. As DNA, the CDR3 is TGTGCCAGCAACGTTGGGACTAGCGGGGTGAACACCGGGGAGCTGTTTTTT. The encoded protein is CASNVGTSGVNTGELFF.

V gene TRBV7-8 combines with J gene TRBJ2-5; unclear D gene. The CDR3 totals 14 residues. Trimming removed 5 bases at V and 1 base at J, with 11 bases between. The germline V gene encodes CDR1 SGHVS and CDR2 FQNEAQ. For the CDR3, the DNA is TGTGCCAGCAGCCACACTTACGGCCAAGAGACCCAGTACTTC. Its protein is CASSHTYGQETQYF.

The J gene is TRBJ2-7, the V gene TRBV28; perhaps D is TRBD1 or TRBD2 (5 bases each). Germline CDR1 MDHEN, CDR2 SYDVKM. The length of the CDR3 is 15 residues. V dropped 3 bases and J dropped 4 bases, with 16 bases sitting between them. CDR3 in amino acids: CASSFPREGSYEQYF. CDR3 in DNA: TGTGCCAGCAGTTTCCCGCGCGAGGGGTCGTACGAGCAGTACTTC.

Only a few counts were recorded for this clone. The J gene is TRBJ1-6, the V gene TRBV4-2, with 7 bases that match TRBD1. The CDR3 has 15 amino acids. The J segment lost 7 bases and the V segment lost 1 base, leaving 4 bases of the junction unmatched. Germline V gives CDR1 LGHNA, CDR2 YNFKEQ. The CDR3 loop reads CASSQGQGQNSPLHF. The DNA of the CDR3 is TGTGCCAGCAGCCAAGGACAGGGCCAGAATTCACCCCTCCACTTT.

The table lists this clone with a few counts. Other nucleotide sequences from this sample produce the same CDR3. CDR3 sequence reads: CASSFQGNTEAFF. For the CDR3, the DNA is TGTGCCAGCAGCTTCCAGGGGAACACTGAAGCTTTCTTT. J is TRBJ1-1 and V is TRBV13; D possibly corresponds to TRBD1 (5 bases). Germline V gives CDR1 PRHDT, CDR2 FYEKMQ (reference sequence). V was clipped by 3 bases and J by 1 base, with 6 bases between them. This CDR3 has 13 amino acids.